This paragraph reports one TCR beta chain. The antigen remains undetermined. The sample comes from a study of cytomegalovirus exposure and HLA in healthy donors. Study-wide background: Within the Caucasian-associated ancestry cluster were around four fifths of the approximately 400 genotyped donors. Whole-study results and caveats: For TCR beta chains, V- and J-gene trimming was later linked to a missense DCLRE1C variant.

Among the donors, all were healthy bone marrow donors. Trimming at V came to 2 bases and at J to 2 bases, leaving 4 bases not matched to a gene. Germline CDR1 and CDR2: SGHVS and FNYEAQ. This CDR3 has 15 amino acids. PCR involved 60 Vbeta and 13 Jbeta primers. The assay was immunoSEQ multiplex PCR, and TCRdb's table has in-frame clones only and misses some. The table includes some 150,000 clones, about 62% detected once. Sequencing used PBMCs. The clonotype was recovered from a man aged 35-49 years in good health and CMV-seronegative. The rearrangement links TRBV7-6 to TRBJ2-7; 9 nucleotides match TRBD1. The CDR3 nucleotides are TGTGCCAGCAGCTTACGACAGGGGGGAACCTACGAGCAGTACTTC. It specifies CASSLRQGGTYEQYF. The full variable domain, with the rest looked up from reference TRBV7-6 and TRBJ2-7, is GAGVSQSPRYKVTKRGQDVALRCDPISGHVSLYWYRQALGQGPEFLTYFNYEAQQDKSGLPNDRFSAERPEGSISTLTIQRTEQRDSAMYRCASSLRQGGTYEQYFGPGTRLTVT.